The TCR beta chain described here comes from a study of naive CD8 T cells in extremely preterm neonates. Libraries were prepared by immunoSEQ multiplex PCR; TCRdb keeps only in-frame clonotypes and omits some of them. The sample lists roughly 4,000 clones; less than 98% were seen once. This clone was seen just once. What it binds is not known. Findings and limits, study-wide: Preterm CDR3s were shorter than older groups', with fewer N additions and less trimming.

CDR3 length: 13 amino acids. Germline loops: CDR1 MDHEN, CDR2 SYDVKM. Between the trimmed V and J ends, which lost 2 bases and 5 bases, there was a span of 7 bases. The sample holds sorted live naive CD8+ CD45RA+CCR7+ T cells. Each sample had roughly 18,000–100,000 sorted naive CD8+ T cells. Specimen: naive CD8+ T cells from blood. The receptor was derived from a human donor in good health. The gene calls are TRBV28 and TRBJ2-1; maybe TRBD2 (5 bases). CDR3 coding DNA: TGTGCCAGCAGTTTAATCGGGGACAATGAGCAGTTCTTC. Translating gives CASSLIGDNEQFF.